Below are 27 T cell receptor beta chains sequenced from a single sample in a study of blood T cells in healthy people across ages. A J-beta primer mix and a sample-barcoded 5' primer were used in a second PCR of roughly 7 to 12 cycles. TCRdb passed the 5' RACE reads through MiXCR, listing each CDR3 protein once. This sample has over a million distinct CDR3 sequences; roughly 43% occur once, and the top ten carry 4%. Sequenced input: blood. Receptors were obtained from a woman aged 18 to 35 in good health.

With regard to this clonotype: At one of its ends the junction is not consistent with the germline gene, which may arise from a read error. The rearrangement joins TRBV12-3 or TRBV12-4 to TRBJ1-2; 7 bases agree with TRBD1. The CDR3 has 13 amino acids. CDR3 protein: CTSSLEGARGYTF. The CDR3 DNA is TGTACCAGCAGTCTCGAGGGGGCGCGGGGCTACACCTTC.

This clonotype was recorded many times. This chain links TRBV29-1 with TRBJ2-3, with D unresolved. The CDR3 runs 10 residues. Trimming took 6 bases from V and 6 from J, leaving 7 bases between them. Germline V gives CDR1 SQVTM, CDR2 ANQGSEA. CDR3 protein: CSVGDDTQYF. The CDR3 nucleotides read TGCAGCGTAGGAGACGATACGCAGTATTTT.

This clonotype was observed many times. This chain uses TRBV12-3 or TRBV12-4 with TRBJ1-4; D is ambiguous. CDR3 length: 14 residues. Trimming removed 6 bases from V and 0 bases from J, with 8 bases in between. The CDR3 loop is CASSLTATNEKLFF. CDR3 DNA sequence: TGTGCCAGCAGCCTAACAGCAACTAATGAAAAACTGTTTTTT.

This clonotype was detected only a few times. V and J are TRBV6-6 and TRBJ1-5; tentatively, D is TRBD1 (5 bases). Germline V gives CDR1 MNHNY, CDR2 SVGAGI (reference sequence). CDR3 length equals 14 residues. V was trimmed by 9 bases and J by 7 bases, leaving 19 bases between them. Here the CDR3 DNA reads TGTGCCAGTCATGATGGGGCAGGAACCCAGCCCCAGCATTTT. Translating it yields CASHDGAGTQPQHF.

The chain couples TRBV11-2 to TRBJ2-5; D gene uncertain. Per germline, CDR1 SGHAT and CDR2 FQNNGV. Trimming removed 1 base from V and 0 bases from J, with 9 bases in between. This CDR3 has 15 amino acids. This CDR3 is CASSLGAVYQETQYF. Here the CDR3 DNA reads TGTGCCAGCAGCTTAGGGGCGGTCTACCAAGAGACCCAGTACTTC.

This clonotype was seen only once. The chain combines TRBV29-1 with TRBJ1-2; tentatively, D is TRBD1 (5 bases). CDR1 is SQVTM, CDR2 ANQGSEA, per germline. CDR3 length: 11 amino acids. V lost 0 bases and J lost 6, with 5 bases in between. The CDR3 protein is CSVEEGDGYTF. The CDR3 coding sequence is TGCAGCGTTGAAGAGGGGGATGGCTACACCTTC.

The chain recombines TRBV7-9 with TRBJ1-5; TRBD1 is a possible D gene (6 bases). CDR3 size: 15 residues. V was shortened by 4 bases and J by 1 base, with 11 bases between the two germline ends. The germline V gene encodes CDR1 SEHNR and CDR2 FQNEAQ (reference sequence). The CDR3 bases are TGTGCCAGCAGCTCAGGGGTTTCGAGCAATCAGCCCCAGCATTTT. Translation gives CASSSGVSSNQPQHF.

This chain links TRBV27 with TRBJ2-3, with unresolved D. The CDR3 consists of 15 residues. V lost 7 bases and J lost 0, with 14 bases in between. CDR1 and CDR2 (germline): MNHEY, SMNVEV (reference sequence). CDR3 DNA: TGTGCCAGCACCGTTGCTGGCTCTAGCACAGATACGCAGTATTTT. This codes for CASTVAGSSTDTQYF.

The rearrangement joins TRBV12-3 or TRBV12-4 to TRBJ1-2, with unresolved D. V was clipped by 2 bases and J by 8 bases, with 9 bases between them. This CDR3 has 12 amino acids. CDR3: CASSLTPGGYTF. The CDR3 DNA reads TGTGCCAGCAGTTTAACCCCGGGGGGCTACACCTTC.

The chain carries TRBV12-3 or TRBV12-4 and TRBJ2-7; TRBD1 matches at 8 bases. V lost 4 bases, J lost 2 bases, and 7 bases stayed unmatched. This CDR3 contains 15 residues. In DNA, the CDR3 is TGTGCCAGCAGTTCGGACAGGGTCCATCCCTACGAGCAGTACTTC. Protein product: CASSSDRVHPYEQYF.

This rearrangement joins TRBV6-2 or TRBV6-3 to TRBJ2-1; TRBD2 agrees at 12 bases. This CDR3 has 19 amino acids. CDR1 MNHEY and CDR2 SVGEGT come from the germline V gene. Trimming at V came to 0 bases and at J to 0 bases, leaving 6 bases not matched to a gene. The CDR3 is CASSYSRTSGTLSYNEQFF. The DNA for the CDR3 is TGTGCCAGCAGTTACTCCCGGACTAGCGGGACTCTCTCCTACAATGAGCAGTTCTTC.

The genes are TRBV7-9 and TRBJ2-7; D gene uncertain. CDR1 is SEHNR and CDR2 is FQNEAQ in the germline V gene (reference sequence). This CDR3 spans 14 amino acids. Trimming shortened V by 4 bases and J by 1 base, and 11 bases separated the two germline ends. CDR3 sequence reads: CASSSWTASYEQYF. The CDR3 DNA reads TGTGCCAGCAGCTCCTGGACGGCTTCCTACGAGCAGTACTTC.

This clonotype was counted a few times. The chain joins TRBV7-2 to TRBJ2-3, with 7 bases fitting TRBD1. Germline V lookup: CDR1 SGHTA, CDR2 FQGNSA. The CDR3 sequence is 16 residues long. The trim removed 5 bases at V and 2 bases at J, leaving 10 bases unmatched. The CDR3 DNA is TGTGCCAGCAGCGCCGTGAGGGGGCTACCCACAGATACGCAGTATTTT. Its protein product is CASSAVRGLPTDTQYF.

Comment on this clonotype: At one end the junction does not follow the germline gene, possibly because of a read error. This chain links TRBV7-9 with TRBJ1-1, with a weak D call TRBD1 (6 bases). Germline values: CDR1 SEHNR, CDR2 FQNEAQ (reference sequence). This CDR3 region has 14 residues. CDR3 in amino acids: CAGSPRTANTEAFF. Here the CDR3 DNA reads TGTGCCGGCAGCCCCAGGACAGCGAACACTGAAGCTTTCTTT. Combining the CDR3 with reference TRBV7-9 and TRBJ1-1 gives the whole variable domain DTGVSQNPRHKITKRGQNVTFRCDPISEHNRLYWYRQTLGQGPEFLTYFQNEAQLEKSRLLSDRFSAERPKGSFSTLEIQRTEQGDSAMYLCAGSPRTANTEAFFGQGTRLTVV.

The chain links TRBV6-6 to TRBJ2-1; 12 bases are a match to TRBD2. This CDR3 spans 16 amino acids. The junction had 5 bases not matched to a gene; V was cut back by 3 bases and J by 5 bases. Germline lookup yields CDR1 MNHNY and CDR2 SVGAGI (reference sequence). CDR3: CASSYPASGRDNEQFF. CDR3 DNA: TGTGCCAGCAGTTATCCTGCTAGCGGGAGGGACAATGAGCAGTTCTTC.

V is TRBV10-3 and J is TRBJ1-2, with 8 bases aligning to TRBD1. From germline, CDR1 is ENHRY and CDR2 SYGVKD. Trimming at V came to 10 bases and at J to 0 bases, leaving 4 bases not matched to a gene. The CDR3 is made up of 13 amino acids. The CDR3 sequence: CATETGANYGYTF. CDR3 in DNA: TGTGCCACAGAGACAGGGGCTAACTATGGCTACACCTTC.

The gene calls are TRBV5-1 and TRBJ2-3, with no clear D. CDR3 length equals 15 residues. Looked up from germline, CDR1 is SGHRS and CDR2 is YFSETQ. V lost 0 bases and J lost 8, with 16 bases in between. Written as DNA, the CDR3 is TGCGCCAGCAGCTTGGACACCGCCCGCTCGGGTACGCAGTATTTT. Amino acids: CASSLDTARSGTQYF.

V and J are TRBV2 and TRBJ2-3; D uncertain. CDR3 size: 13 residues. Trimming took 6 bases from V and 4 from J, leaving 11 bases between them. Per the germline V gene, CDR1 is SNHLY and CDR2 is FYNNEI. Here the CDR3 reads CASRTLGPDTQYF. CDR3 DNA: TGTGCCAGCAGGACCCTGGGTCCAGATACGCAGTATTTT. Looking up the rest from reference TRBV2 and TRBJ2-3 gives the full variable domain: EPEVTQTPSHQVTQMGQEVILRCVPISNHLYFYWYRQILGQKVEFLVSFYNNEISEKSEIFDDQFSVERPDGSNFTLKIRSTKLEDSAMYFCASRTLGPDTQYFGPGTRLTVL.

The chain couples TRBV20-1 to TRBJ2-1; 11 nucleotides line up with TRBD2. CDR1 is DFQATT, CDR2 SNEGSKA, per germline (reference sequence). The CDR3 consists of 20 residues. After removal of 0 bases from V and 1 base from J, the junction contained 14 bases not matched to a gene. The CDR3 reads CSARDPAGTSGRRSYNEQFF. The CDR3 DNA reads as TGCAGTGCTAGAGATCCTGCCGGGACTAGCGGCCGGCGGTCCTACAATGAGCAGTTCTTC.

This clonotype was seen only a few times. The chain has TRBV7-9 and TRBJ2-5; D uncertain. The CDR3 has 12 residues. Trimming shortened V by 5 bases and J by 5 bases, and 9 bases separated the two germline ends. The germline gives CDR1 SEHNR, CDR2 FQNEAQ (reference sequence). CDR3 DNA sequence: TGTGCCAGCAGCGGATTCCTTGAGACCCAGTACTTC. This encodes CASSGFLETQYF.

CDR3 amino acids: CSARSAVTGTYEQYF. CDR3 nucleotide sequence: TGCAGTGCTAGATCGGCGGTGACGGGGACTTACGAGCAGTACTTC. The J gene is TRBJ2-7, the V gene TRBV20-1, with D possibly TRBD2 on 6 matching bases. The length of the CDR3 is 15 residues. CDR1 DFQATT and CDR2 SNEGSKA come from the germline V gene (reference sequence). The V gene lost 2 bases and the J gene lost 4 bases, with 18 bases spanning the gap.

This clonotype has just a few counts. V is TRBV4-1 and J is TRBJ2-1; D tentatively fits TRBD1 or TRBD2 (6 bases each). The CDR3 contains 16 residues. Trimming took 2 bases from V and 10 from J, leaving 21 bases between them. Germline V gene lookup returns CDR1 MGHRA and CDR2 YSYEKL. In nucleotides, the CDR3 is TGCGCCAGCAGCCAAACGTCCGGGGGCGCCTCCTACGAGCAGTTCTTC. Amino acids: CASSQTSGGASYEQFF.

The chain employs TRBV20-1 and TRBJ2-7; maybe TRBD2 (5 bases). Gene TRBJ2-5 matches the end of the DNA better, so the J call may be wrong. The CDR3 contains 15 residues. Per the germline V gene, CDR1 is DFQATT and CDR2 is SNEGSKA (reference sequence). CDR3 in amino acids: CSARDSSPGSKTQYF. The CDR3 DNA follows: TGCAGTGCTAGAGATTCGTCACCGGGGTCAAAGACCCAGTACTTC.

The chain combines TRBV7-9 with TRBJ2-1, with 9 bases lining up with TRBD2. V trimming: 3 bases; J trimming: 9 bases; junction bases outside the gene matches: 9. The CDR3 has 15 amino acids. Germline V gives CDR1 SEHNR, CDR2 FQNEAQ (reference sequence). In DNA, the CDR3 is TGTGCCAGCAGCTTTCTTAGCGGGAGCGGGGGTGAGCAGTTCTTC. It yields the protein CASSFLSGSGGEQFF.

V and J are TRBV6-5 and TRBJ2-7, with 9 bases identical to TRBD2. The CDR3 has 15 residues. Looked up from germline, CDR1 is MNHEY and CDR2 is SVGAGI. The V gene end was trimmed by 6 bases and the J gene end by 3 bases; junction bases not matched to a gene: 9. The CDR3 nucleotides are TGTGCCAGCAGCCCCGGACTAGCGCGTAACTACGAGCAGTACTTC. Translating gives CASSPGLARNYEQYF.

This clonotype has just one count. One end of the junction does not line up with germline, which may come from a read error. The V and J genes are TRBV30 and TRBJ2-1, with TRBD1 matching 7 bases. Germline assignment: CDR1 GTSNPN and CDR2 SVGIG (reference sequence). This CDR3 contains 12 residues. The CDR3 spells CAGSDRASQQFF. CDR3 DNA: TGTGCCGGGAGCGACAGGGCATCCCAGCAGTTCTTC.

This chain links TRBV5-1 with TRBJ1-2, with D perhaps TRBD1 (5 bases). V was trimmed by 0 bases and J by 8 bases, leaving 14 bases between them. The CDR3 is 14 amino acids. The germline V gene has CDR1 SGHRS and CDR2 YFSETQ. The CDR3: CASSLVGPEGGYTF. The CDR3 bases are TGCGCCAGCAGCTTGGTGGGTCCCGAGGGGGGCTACACCTTC.